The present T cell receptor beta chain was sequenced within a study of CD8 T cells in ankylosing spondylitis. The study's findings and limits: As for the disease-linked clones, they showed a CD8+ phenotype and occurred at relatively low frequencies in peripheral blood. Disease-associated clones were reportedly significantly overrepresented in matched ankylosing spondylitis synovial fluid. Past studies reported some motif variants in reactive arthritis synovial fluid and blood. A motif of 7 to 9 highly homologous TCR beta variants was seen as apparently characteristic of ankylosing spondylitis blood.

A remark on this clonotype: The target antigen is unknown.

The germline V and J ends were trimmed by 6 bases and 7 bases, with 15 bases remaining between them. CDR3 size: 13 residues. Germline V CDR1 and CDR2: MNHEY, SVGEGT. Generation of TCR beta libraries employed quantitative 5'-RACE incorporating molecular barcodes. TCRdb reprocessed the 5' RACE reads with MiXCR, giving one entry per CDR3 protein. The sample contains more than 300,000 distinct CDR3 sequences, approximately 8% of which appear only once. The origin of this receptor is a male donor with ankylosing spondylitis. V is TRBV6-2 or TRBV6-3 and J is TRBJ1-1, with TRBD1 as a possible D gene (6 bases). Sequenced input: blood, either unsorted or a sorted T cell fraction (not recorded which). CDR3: CASRYRDTHEAFF. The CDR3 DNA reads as TGTGCCAGCAGATATCGGGACACCCATGAAGCTTTCTTT.